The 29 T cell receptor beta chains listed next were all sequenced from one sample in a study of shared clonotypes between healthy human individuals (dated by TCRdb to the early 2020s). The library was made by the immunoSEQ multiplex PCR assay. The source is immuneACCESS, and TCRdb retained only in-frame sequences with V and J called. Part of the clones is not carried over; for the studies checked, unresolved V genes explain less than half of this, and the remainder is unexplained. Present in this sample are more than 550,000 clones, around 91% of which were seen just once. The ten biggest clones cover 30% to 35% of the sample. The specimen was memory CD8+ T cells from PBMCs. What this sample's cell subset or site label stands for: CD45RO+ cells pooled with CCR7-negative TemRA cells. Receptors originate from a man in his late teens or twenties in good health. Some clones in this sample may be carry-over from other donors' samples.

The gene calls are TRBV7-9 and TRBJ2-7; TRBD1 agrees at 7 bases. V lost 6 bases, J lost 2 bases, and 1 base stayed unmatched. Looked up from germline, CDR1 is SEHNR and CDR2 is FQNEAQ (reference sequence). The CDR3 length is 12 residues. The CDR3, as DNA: TGTGCCAGCAGGACAGGGACCTACGAGCAGTACTTC. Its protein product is CASRTGTYEQYF.

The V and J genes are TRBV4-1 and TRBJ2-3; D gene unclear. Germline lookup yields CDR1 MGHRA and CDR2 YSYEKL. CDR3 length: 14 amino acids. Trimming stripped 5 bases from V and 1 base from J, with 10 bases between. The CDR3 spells CASSIRAGTDTQYF. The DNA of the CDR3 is TGCGCCAGCAGCATACGGGCGGGCACAGATACGCAGTATTTT.

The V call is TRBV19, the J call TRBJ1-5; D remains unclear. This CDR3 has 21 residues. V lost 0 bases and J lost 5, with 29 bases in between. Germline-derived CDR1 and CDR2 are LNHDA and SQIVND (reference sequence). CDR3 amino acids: CASSIDLSRESAGLVDQPQHF. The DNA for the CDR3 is TGTGCCAGTAGTATAGATCTGAGTCGGGAGTCGGCAGGCTTGGTCGATCAGCCCCAGCATTTT.

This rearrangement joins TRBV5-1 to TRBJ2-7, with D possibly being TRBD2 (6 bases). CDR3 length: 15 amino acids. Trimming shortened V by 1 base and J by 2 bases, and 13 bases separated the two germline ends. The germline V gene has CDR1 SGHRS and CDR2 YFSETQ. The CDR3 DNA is TGCGCCAGCAGCTTGTCGCCAGGGACTCCCTACGAGCAGTACTTC. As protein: CASSLSPGTPYEQYF.

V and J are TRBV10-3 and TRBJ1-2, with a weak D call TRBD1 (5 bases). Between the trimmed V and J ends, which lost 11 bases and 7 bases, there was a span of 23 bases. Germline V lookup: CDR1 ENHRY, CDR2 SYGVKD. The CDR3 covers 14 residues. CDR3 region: CALFRDDARFGYTF. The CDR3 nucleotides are TGTGCCCTTTTCCGGGACGACGCCCGTTTTGGCTACACCTTC.

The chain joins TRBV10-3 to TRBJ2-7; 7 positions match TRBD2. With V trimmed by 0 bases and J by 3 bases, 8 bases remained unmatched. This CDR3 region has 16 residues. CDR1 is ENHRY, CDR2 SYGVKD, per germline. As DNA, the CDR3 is TGTGCCATCAGTGAGTCAAGCGGGAAGGGCCTCTACGAGCAGTACTTC. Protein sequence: CAISESSGKGLYEQYF.

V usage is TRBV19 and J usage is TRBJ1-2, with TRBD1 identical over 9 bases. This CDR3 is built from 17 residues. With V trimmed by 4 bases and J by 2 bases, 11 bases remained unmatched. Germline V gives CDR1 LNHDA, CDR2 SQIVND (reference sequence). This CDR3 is CASSTRDRETLNYGYTF. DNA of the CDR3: TGTGCCAGTAGTACCAGGGACAGGGAGACTTTGAACTATGGCTACACCTTC.

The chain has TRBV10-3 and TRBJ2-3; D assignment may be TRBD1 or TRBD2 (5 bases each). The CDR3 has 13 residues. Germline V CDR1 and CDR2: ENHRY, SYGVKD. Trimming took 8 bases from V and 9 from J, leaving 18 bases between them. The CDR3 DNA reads TGTGCCATCGGCGCCGACCGGGGCAGGACGCAGTATTTT. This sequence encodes CAIGADRGRTQYF.

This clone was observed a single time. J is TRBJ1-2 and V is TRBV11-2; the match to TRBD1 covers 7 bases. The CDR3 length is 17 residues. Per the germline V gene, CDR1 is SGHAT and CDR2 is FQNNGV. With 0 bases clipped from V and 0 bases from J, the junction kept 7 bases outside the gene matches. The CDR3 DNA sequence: TGTGCCAGCAGCTTAGATCTCGGGACAGCGACTAACTATGGCTACACCTTC. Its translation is CASSLDLGTATNYGYTF.

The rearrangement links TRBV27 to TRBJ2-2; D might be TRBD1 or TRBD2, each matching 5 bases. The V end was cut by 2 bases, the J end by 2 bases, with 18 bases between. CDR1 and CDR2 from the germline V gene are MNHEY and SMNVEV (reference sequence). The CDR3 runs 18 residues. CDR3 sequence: CASSLNGAGADNTGELFF. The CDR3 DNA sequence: TGTGCCAGCAGTTTAAATGGTGCCGGGGCGGACAACACCGGGGAGCTGTTTTTT.

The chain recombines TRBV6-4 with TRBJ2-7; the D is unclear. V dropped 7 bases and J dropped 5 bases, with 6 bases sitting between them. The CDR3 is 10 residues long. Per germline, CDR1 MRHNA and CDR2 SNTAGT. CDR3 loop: CASIVDEQYF. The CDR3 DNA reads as TGTGCCAGCATCGTGGACGAGCAGTACTTC.

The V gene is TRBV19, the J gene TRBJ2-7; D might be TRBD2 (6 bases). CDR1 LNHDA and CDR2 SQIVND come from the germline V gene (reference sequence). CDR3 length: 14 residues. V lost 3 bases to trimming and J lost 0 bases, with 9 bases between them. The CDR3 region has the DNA TGTGCCAGTAGTATTGACGGGAGCTCCTACGAGCAGTACTTC. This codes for CASSIDGSSYEQYF.

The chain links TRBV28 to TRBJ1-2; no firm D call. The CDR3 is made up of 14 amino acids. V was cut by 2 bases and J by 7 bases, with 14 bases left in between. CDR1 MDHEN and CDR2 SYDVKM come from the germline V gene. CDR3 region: CASSLPGSGSGYTF. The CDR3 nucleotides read TGTGCCAGCAGTTTACCTGGGTCGGGTTCTGGCTACACCTTC.

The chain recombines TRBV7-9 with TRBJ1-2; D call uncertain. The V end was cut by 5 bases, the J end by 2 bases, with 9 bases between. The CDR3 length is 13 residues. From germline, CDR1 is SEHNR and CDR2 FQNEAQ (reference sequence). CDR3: CASSPIGNYGYTF. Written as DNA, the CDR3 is TGTGCCAGCAGCCCCATTGGCAACTATGGCTACACCTTC.

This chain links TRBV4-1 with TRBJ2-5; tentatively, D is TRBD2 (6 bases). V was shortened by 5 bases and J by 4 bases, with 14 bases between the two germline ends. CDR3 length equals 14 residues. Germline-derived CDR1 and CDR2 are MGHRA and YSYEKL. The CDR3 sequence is CASSVRDPRETQYF. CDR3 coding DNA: TGCGCCAGCAGCGTGCGGGACCCCCGAGAGACCCAGTACTTC.

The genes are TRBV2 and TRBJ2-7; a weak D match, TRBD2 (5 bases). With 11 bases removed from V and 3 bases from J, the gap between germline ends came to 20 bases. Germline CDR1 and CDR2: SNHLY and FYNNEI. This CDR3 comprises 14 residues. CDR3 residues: CAAYGSRDLYEQYF. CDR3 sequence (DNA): TGTGCCGCCTATGGATCCCGGGATCTCTACGAGCAGTACTTC.

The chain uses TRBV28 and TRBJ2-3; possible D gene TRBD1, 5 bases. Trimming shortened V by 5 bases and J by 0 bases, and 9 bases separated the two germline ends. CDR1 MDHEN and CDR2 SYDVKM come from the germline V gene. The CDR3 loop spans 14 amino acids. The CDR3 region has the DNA TGTGCCAGCAGTATAACAGGAAGCACAGATACGCAGTATTTT. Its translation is CASSITGSTDTQYF.

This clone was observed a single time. The CDR3 sequence is CATYLSENYGYTF. The CDR3 DNA is TGTGCCACCTACTTGTCGGAAAACTATGGCTACACCTTC. The chain employs TRBV19 and TRBJ1-2; D uncertain. V shed 10 bases and J shed 2 bases, with 14 bases lying between them. Germline CDR1 is LNHDA and CDR2 is SQIVND (reference sequence). CDR3 length equals 13 residues.

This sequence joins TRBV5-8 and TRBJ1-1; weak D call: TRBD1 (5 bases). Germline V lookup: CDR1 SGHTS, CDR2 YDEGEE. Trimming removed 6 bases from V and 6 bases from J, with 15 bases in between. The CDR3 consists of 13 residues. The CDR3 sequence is CASTGGGIAEAFF. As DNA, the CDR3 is TGTGCCAGCACCGGGGGGGGTATTGCTGAAGCTTTCTTT.

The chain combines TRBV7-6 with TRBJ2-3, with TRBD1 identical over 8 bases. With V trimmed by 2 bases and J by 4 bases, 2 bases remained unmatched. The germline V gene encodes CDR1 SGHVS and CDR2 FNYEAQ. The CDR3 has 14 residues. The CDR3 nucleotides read TGTGCCAGCAGCTTACGGACAGGGCCAGATACGCAGTATTTT. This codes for CASSLRTGPDTQYF.

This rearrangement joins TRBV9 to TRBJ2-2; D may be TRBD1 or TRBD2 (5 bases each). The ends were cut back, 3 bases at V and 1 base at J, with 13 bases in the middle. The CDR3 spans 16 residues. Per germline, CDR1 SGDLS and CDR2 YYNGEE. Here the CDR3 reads CASSERGRENTGELFF. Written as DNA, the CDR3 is TGTGCCAGCAGCGAAAGGGGACGGGAGAACACCGGGGAGCTGTTTTTT.

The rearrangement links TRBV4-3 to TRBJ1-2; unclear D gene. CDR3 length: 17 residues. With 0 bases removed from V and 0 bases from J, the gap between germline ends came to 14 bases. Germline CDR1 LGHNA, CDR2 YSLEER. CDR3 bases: TGCGCCAGCAGCCAAGATTTTTCAGGACTAGCTAACTATGGCTACACCTTC. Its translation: CASSQDFSGLANYGYTF.

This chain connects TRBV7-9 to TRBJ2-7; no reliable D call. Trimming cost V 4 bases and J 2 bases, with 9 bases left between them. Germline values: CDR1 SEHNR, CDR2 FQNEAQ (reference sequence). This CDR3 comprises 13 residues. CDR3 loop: CASSWTDTYEQYF. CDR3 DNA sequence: TGTGCCAGCAGCTGGACGGATACCTACGAGCAGTACTTC.

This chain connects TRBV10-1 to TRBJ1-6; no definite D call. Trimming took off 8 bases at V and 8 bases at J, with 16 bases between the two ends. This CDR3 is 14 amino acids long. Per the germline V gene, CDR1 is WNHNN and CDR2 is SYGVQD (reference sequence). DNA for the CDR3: TGCGCCAGCCCCGAATGGGGTCACGATTCACCCCTCCACTTT. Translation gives CASPEWGHDSPLHF.

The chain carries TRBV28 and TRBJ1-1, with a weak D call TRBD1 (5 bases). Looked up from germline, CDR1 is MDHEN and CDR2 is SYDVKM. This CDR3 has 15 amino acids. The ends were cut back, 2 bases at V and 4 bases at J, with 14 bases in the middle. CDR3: CASSLGFRGSTEAFF. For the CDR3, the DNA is TGTGCCAGCAGTTTAGGGTTTAGGGGAAGCACTGAAGCTTTCTTT.

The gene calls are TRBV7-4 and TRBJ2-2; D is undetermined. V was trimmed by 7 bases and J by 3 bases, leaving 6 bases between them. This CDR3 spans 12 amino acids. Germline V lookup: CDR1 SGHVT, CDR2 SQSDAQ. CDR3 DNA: TGTGCCAGCATTAGGGACACCGGGGAGCTGTTTTTT. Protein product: CASIRDTGELFF.

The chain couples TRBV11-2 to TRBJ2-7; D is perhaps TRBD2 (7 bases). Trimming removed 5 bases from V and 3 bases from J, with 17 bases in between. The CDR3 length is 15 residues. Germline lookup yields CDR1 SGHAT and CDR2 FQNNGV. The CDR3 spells CASSPGWGGGYEQYF. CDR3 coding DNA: TGTGCCAGCAGCCCCGGTTGGGGGGGCGGCTACGAGCAGTACTTC.

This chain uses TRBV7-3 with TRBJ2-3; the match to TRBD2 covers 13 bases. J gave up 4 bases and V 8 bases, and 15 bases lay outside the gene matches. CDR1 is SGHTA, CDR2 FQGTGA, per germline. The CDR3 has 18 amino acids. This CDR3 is CASSSNGLAGVGPDTQYF. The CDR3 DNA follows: TGTGCCAGCTCTTCCAACGGACTAGCGGGAGTAGGACCAGATACGCAGTATTTT.

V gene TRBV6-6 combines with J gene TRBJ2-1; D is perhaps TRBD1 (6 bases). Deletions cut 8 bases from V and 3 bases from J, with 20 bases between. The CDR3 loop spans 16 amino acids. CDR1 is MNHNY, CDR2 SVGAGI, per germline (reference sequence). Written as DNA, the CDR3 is TGTGCCAGCCAAGTACACCCGGACAGTTACTACAATGAGCAGTTCTTC. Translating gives CASQVHPDSYYNEQFF.